What follows describes a single T cell receptor (beta chain). The antigen is not known. As for time point: persistent/refractory GD, antithyroid drugs over 5 years with positive TRAb. TCR sequences were obtained from RNA taken from PBMCs. Peripheral blood, approximately 9.6 milliliters of it, was drawn into EDTA tubes. With iRepertoire HTBI primers and Arm-PCR of CDR3 regions, TCR beta libraries were built. TCRdb re-called the multiplex PCR reads through MiXCR, storing one row per CDR3 protein. The table includes 390,000 or so distinct CDR3 sequences, more than 20% detected once. This record belongs to a study of regulatory T cells in long-lasting Graves disease. Germline V CDR1 and CDR2: MDHEN, SYDVKM. Deletions cut 10 bases from V and 9 bases from J, with 16 bases between. The CDR3 sequence is 13 residues long. Points from the study as a whole: Compared with new cases, persistent Graves' patients showed reduced TCR diversity. TRBV28, TRBJ1-2 and TRBJ2-5 were favored in persistent disease.

The input for sequencing was peripheral blood mononuclear cells (PBMCs), taken when the disease was refractory, from a patient treated with antithyroid drugs. This receptor was identified in a woman in her forties with Graves disease. The chain carries TRBV28 and TRBJ1-6, with a tentative D call TRBD1 (5 bases). CDR3 loop: CATSDRGGSPLHF. The DNA of the CDR3 is TGTGCCACATCCGACCGGGGGGGTTCACCCCTCCACTTT.